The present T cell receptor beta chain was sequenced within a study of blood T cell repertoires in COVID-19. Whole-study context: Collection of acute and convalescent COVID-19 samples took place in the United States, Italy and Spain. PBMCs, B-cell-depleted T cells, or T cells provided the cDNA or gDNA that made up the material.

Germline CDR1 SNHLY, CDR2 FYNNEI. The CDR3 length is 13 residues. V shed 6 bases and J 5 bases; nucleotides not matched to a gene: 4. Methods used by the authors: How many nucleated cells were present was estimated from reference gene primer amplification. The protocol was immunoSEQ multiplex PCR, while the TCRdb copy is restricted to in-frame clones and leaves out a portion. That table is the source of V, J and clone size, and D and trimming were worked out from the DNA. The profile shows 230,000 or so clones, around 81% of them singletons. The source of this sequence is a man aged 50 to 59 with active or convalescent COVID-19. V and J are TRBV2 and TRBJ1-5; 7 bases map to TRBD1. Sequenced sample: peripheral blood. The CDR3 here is CASSVDRDQPQHF. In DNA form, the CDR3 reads TGTGCCAGCAGCGTAGACAGGGATCAGCCCCAGCATTTT.